This paragraph reports one T cell receptor (beta chain). The sample comes from a study of blood T cell repertoires in COVID-19. Study context: Material from acute and convalescent COVID-19 was sourced from the United States, Italy and Spain. Nucleic acid was either cDNA or gDNA, and it came from T cells, B-cell-depleted T cells, or PBMCs.

The germline CDR1 and CDR2 sequences are ENHRY and SYGVKD. The CDR3 is made up of 15 amino acids. The V end lost 10 bases, the J end lost 9 bases, and 27 bases lay between the germline ends. In the original analysis: Amplification with reference gene primers provided the estimates of nucleated cell counts. The protocol was immunoSEQ multiplex PCR, while the TCRdb copy is restricted to in-frame clones and leaves out a portion. Clone size and V and J calls were adopted from that table, with D and trimming inferred from the DNA. Of more than 200,000 clones in the sample, around four fifths are singletons; the top ten hold 7.5% to 9%.

Sequencing was done on a sample of peripheral blood. This chain uses TRBV10-3 with TRBJ2-5, with a possible D match to TRBD1 (6 bases). This TCR derives from a woman aged 45-59 years with acute or convalescent COVID-19. In DNA, the CDR3 is TGTGCCACGAAATCAGGGGAGTCGGGCAGACTGCCCCAGTACTTC. Translation: CATKSGESGRLPQYF.